The 5 T cell receptor beta chains reported below all come from one sample, sequenced in a study of blood T cell repertoires in COVID-19. TCRdb keeps only in-frame clones here, not all; method: immunoSEQ multiplex PCR. The sample yields 85,000 to 110,000 clones, less than 90% seen once. The sequenced sample consisted of peripheral blood. The origin of the receptors is a human donor in a cohort sampled during active COVID-19.

The chain uses TRBV15 and TRBJ2-7; 8 bases agree with TRBD2. J gave up 2 bases and V 0 bases, and 3 bases lay outside the gene matches. Germline assignment: CDR1 LNHNV and CDR2 YYDKDF (reference sequence). The CDR3 has 15 amino acids. In DNA, the CDR3 is TGTGCCACCAGCAGAGAAGCCGGGGGGGCCTACGAGCAGTACTTC. It specifies CATSREAGGAYEQYF.

V usage is TRBV29-1 and J usage is TRBJ2-6; the D gene is possibly TRBD1 (5 bases). The germline CDR1 and CDR2 sequences are SQVTM and ANQGSEA. The CDR3 has 19 residues. V lost 0 bases, J lost 0 bases, and 18 bases lay in between. The CDR3 DNA is TGCAGCGTTGAAGACCCGACAGAAGTTATCATCTCTGGGGCCAACGTCCTGACTTTC. This translates into CSVEDPTEVIISGANVLTF.

The V call is TRBV11-3, the J call TRBJ2-1, with TRBD1 matching 8 bases. Trimming at V came to 0 bases and at J to 6 bases, leaving 4 bases not matched to a gene. This CDR3 has 15 residues. Germline-derived CDR1 and CDR2 are SGHNT and YENEEA. CDR3 sequence: CASSLEGRGLNEQFF. In DNA, the CDR3 is TGTGCCAGCAGCTTAGAGGGCAGGGGGCTCAATGAGCAGTTCTTC.

V usage is TRBV25-1 and J usage is TRBJ2-1, with TRBD1 matching over 8 bases. The V gene end was trimmed by 6 bases and the J gene end by 7 bases; junction bases not matched to a gene: 11. The CDR3 has 15 amino acids. Germline assignment: CDR1 MGHDK and CDR2 SYGVNS. This CDR3 reads CASREGRTGRNEQFF. The CDR3, as DNA: TGTGCCAGCAGGGAAGGAAGGACAGGGAGGAATGAGCAGTTCTTC.

This clone was counted between two and nine times. V usage is TRBV7-9 and J usage is TRBJ2-2, with TRBD1 matching over 12 bases. CDR1 is SEHNR, CDR2 FQNEAQ, per germline (reference sequence). Trimming at V came to 6 bases and at J to 10 bases, leaving 9 bases not matched to a gene. The CDR3 sequence is 15 residues long. In nucleotides, the CDR3 is TGTGCCAGCAGTTTCGGGACAGGGGGCCCGAAGGAGCTGTTTTTT. Amino acid sequence: CASSFGTGGPKELFF.